A single sample gave rise to the 2 T cell receptor beta chains below, sequenced in a study of shared clonotypes between healthy human individuals. TCRdb's copy holds only in-frame clones and misses some; the assay was immunoSEQ multiplex PCR. The sample yields around 1.1 million clones, about four fifths seen once. Sequencing was carried out using memory CD4+ T cells from PBMCs. The subset was: CD45RA-negative fraction. The receptors derive from a man in his late teens or twenties in good health. Some clones in this sample may be carry-over from other donors' samples.

The chain combines TRBV7-9 with TRBJ2-7; the D is unclear. The V gene's germline CDR1 is SEHNR and CDR2 FQNEAQ (reference sequence). V lost 4 bases to trimming and J lost 0 bases, with 10 bases between them. This CDR3 is 14 amino acids long. The CDR3 DNA follows: TGTGCCAGCAGCTCCAGAGCTAGCTCCTACGAGCAGTACTTC. Residues: CASSSRASSYEQYF.

The J gene is TRBJ1-2, the V gene TRBV7-9; maybe TRBD1 (6 bases). This CDR3 is built from 14 residues. V gave up 2 bases and J gave up 4 bases, with 11 bases separating them. Per the germline V gene, CDR1 is SEHNR and CDR2 is FQNEAQ (reference sequence). In DNA form, the CDR3 reads TGTGCCAGCAGCTTACTCCAGGGGCTCTATGGCTACACCTTC. Its translation: CASSLLQGLYGYTF.